This section outlines one T cell receptor beta chain sequence together with its context. No cognate antigen has been identified for it. Base qualities were left out, and no much larger clone turns up one base away. The cysteine opens and the phenylalanine closes a CDR3 of 15 amino acids. The sequence is cut down to CDR3 DNA, 45 bases in frame from base 1. Relative to germline, V is 7 bases shorter and J is 1 base shorter, with 16 bases between their ends. Looking up the germline V gene yields CDR1 MNHEY and CDR2 SVGAGI. This specimen belongs to a study of T cell repertoires in ileal Crohn's disease (dated by TCRdb to between 2018 and 2021). Looking at the study overall: Median disease duration was approximately 8.3 years, and roughly 35% of patients were identified as active smokers at the time of surgery. Surgery was performed for a complication in all patients, with stricturing disease in roughly 60% and penetrating disease in approximately 39%. Roughly half of the patients were given postoperative therapy, with 15 to 20 on anti-TNF agents and 10 to 12 on thiopurines. TCR repertoire analysis was done in 57 Crohn's disease patients from a prospective multicentre cohort. Running in parallel with the study was a multicentre cohort set up to find predictors of early endoscopic recurrence following ileocolonic resection. A Rutgeerts score higher than i0 was the definition used for endoscopic postoperative recurrence. A total of about 170 mucosal samples from approximately 57 patients were sequenced, collected from several sites on the surgical specimen and at postoperative endoscopy.

Around 550 nanograms of biopsy DNA per sample were submitted for commercial TCRB immunosequencing. Adaptive Biotechnology amplified the CDR3 regions from genomic DNA with a two-step multiplex PCR designed to control amplification bias. Primers covering every V and J gene segment were used in the first PCR, while barcodes and Illumina adapters were added in the second PCR. CDR3 libraries were sequenced on an Illumina instrument. From the authors' description of their analysis: Analysis combined the vendor-provided pipelines with custom analysis of raw data in R/Bioconductor under R version 3.3.0. Clonality, which ranges from 0 to 1, was calculated as the inverse of the normalised Shannon entropy across all productive clones. High-frequency clones were defined as the share of the repertoire taken up by the top 100 clones, keeping only clones that passed a 95% confidence test. Repertoire diversity was measured with the Simpson index, and overlap between samples was measured with the Morisita-Horn index. Drawn from immuneACCESS, this table holds only the in-frame rearrangements with V and J called that TCRdb kept. Clones are partly lost; checked studies trace under half to an unresolved V gene and leave the rest unexplained. V and J calls and clone size follow that table, whereas D and trimming were derived from the DNA. In all, the sample holds 25,000 to 30,000 clones, and around 77% of those were seen once. 15% to 20% of the sample goes to the ten largest clones.

Adults with ileal or ileocolonic Crohn's disease and an indication for ileocolonic resection were eligible for inclusion. Whole ileal mucosal biopsies were stored frozen at -80°C before DNA extraction. Genomic DNA was extracted from frozen whole biopsies with a TRizol-based method and quantified on a NanoDrop 2000 spectrophotometer. Study-level results and caveats: Sorted CD8 T cells carried more high-frequency clones than CD4 T cells, suggesting mucosal expansions were mainly CD8. A significantly higher proportion of clonal expansions was observed in active smokers at surgery than in non-smokers (about 25% vs 20%, p=0.02). Only a subgroup of patients, of unstated size, had mucosal CD4 and CD8 T cells sorted and sequenced. Endoscopic recurrence was found to be associated with higher high-frequency clone percentages at surgery, and recurrence was observed in all patients with clonality above 26.8% (18/57).

The sample consisted of ileal tissue. The sequence derives from an adult with Crohn's disease. Recombination linked TRBV6-5 to TRBJ1-2; no D gene is confidently identified. The CDR3 in this case is CASNRGPDLNYGYTF. Read as DNA, the sequence is TGTGCCAGCAATAGAGGGCCGGACCTTAACTATGGCTACACCTTC.